The subject of this entry is one T cell receptor (beta chain). Its antigen is undetermined. This sample was included in a study of shared clonotypes between healthy human individuals. Some clones are missing from TCRdb's copy, which holds only in-frame ones; the method was immunoSEQ multiplex PCR. Of over 2 million clones detected, just under 95% appear once; the ten largest clones hold around 0.38%. Adult donors, all healthy and HIV-negative, had no recent acute infections or vaccinations. Trimming stripped 1 base from V and 1 base from J, with 16 bases between. Per germline, CDR1 SEHNR and CDR2 FQNEAQ (reference sequence). The CDR3 loop spans 17 amino acids. Study-wide findings and caveats: Four donors had about 5.1% of their naive CD4 clonotypes in common. Large depth notwithstanding, sorted-subset sequencing proved incomplete by rarefaction. Clonotypes not shared had lower generation probabilities than those common to all four donors.

Sequencing was performed on naive CD4+ T cells from PBMCs. Indicated subset: CD45RA+ positively selected. The TCR was taken from a man aged 18 to 29 in good health. Some clones in this sample may be carry-over from other donors' samples. The V gene is TRBV7-9, the J gene TRBJ1-1; possible D gene TRBD1, 5 bases. The CDR3 DNA reads TGTGCCAGCAGCTTAGACAAGGGGCGGGTGGGGAACACTGAAGCTTTCTTT. Translation gives CASSLDKGRVGNTEAFF.